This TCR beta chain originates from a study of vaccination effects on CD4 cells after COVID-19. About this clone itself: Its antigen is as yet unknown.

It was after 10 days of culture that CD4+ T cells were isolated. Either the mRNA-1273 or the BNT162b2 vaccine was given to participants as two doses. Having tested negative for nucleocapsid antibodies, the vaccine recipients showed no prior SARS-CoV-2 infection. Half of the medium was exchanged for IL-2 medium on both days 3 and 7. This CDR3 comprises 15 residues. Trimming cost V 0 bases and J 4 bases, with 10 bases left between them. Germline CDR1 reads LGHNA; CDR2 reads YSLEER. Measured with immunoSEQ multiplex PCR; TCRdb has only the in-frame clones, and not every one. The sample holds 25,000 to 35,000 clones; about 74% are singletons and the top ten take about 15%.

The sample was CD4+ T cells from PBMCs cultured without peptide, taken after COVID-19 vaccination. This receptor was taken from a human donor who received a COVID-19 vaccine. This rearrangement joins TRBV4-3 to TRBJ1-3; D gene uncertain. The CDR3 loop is CASSQDPQSGNTIYF. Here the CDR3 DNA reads TGCGCCAGCAGCCAAGATCCCCAGTCAGGAAACACCATATATTTT.